Described below is a single T cell receptor beta chain sequence and its context. Its antigen remains undetermined. Qualities for individual bases were not recorded, and no much larger clone is one base off. TCRbeta CDR3 regions were amplified from genomic DNA by means of the immunoSEQ Assay, a bias-controlled multiplex PCR. Processing in the source paper ran as follows. Nucleated cell counts per sample were estimated from amplification of reference gene primers within the assay. To quantify the absolute abundance of each unique TCRbeta CDR3 rearrangement, sequence reads were collapsed and filtered. For each sample, productive Simpson clonality was calculated as the square root of Simpson's diversity index across productive rearrangements. TCRdb stores this immuneACCESS table with in-frame sequences only. Part of the clones is absent; in the studies checked, under half of the shortfall reflects unresolved V genes, and no reason is known for the rest. The DNA was the basis for D and trimming; V, J and clone size are from that table. Present in this sample are roughly 330,000 clones, nearly 90% of which were seen just once. The ten largest clonotypes hold 4.5% to 7% of the sample.

Participants in the prospective study were enrolled through a virtual design, were aged about 18 to 100 years, and lived in 24 United States geographic areas. In the prospective study, participants were assigned to cohorts based on the clinical history participants reported in a screening survey and a study questionnaire. For ImmuneRACE Cohort 3, a participant was defined as recovered based on two consecutive negative NP/OP PCR tests, clearance by a healthcare professional, or resolution of symptoms. In the prospective study, mobile phlebotomists collected whole blood, serum and a nasopharyngeal or oropharyngeal swab from each participant. Over an approximately 2-month period, participants in the prospective study had the option of providing additional blood draws and questionnaires. Blood samples from the prospective study were shipped frozen or at room temperature prior to DNA extraction. The data stem from a study of blood T cell repertoires in COVID-19 (dated by TCRdb to 2020 to 2021). About the full investigation: Samples from collaborators originated in the United States, Italy and Spain and spanned both the acute and convalescent phases of COVID-19. The material from the prospective study consisted of cDNA or gDNA derived from T cells, B-cell-depleted T cells, or PBMCs. The dataset comprised deeply sampled blood TCRbeta repertoires from subjects exposed to, actively infected with, or recovered from COVID-19. The repertoires were made available in a free public database intended to serve as a resource for research on the immune response to SARS-CoV-2. Samples came from the ongoing ImmuneRACE study (first 160 participants) plus 1,254 subjects from 6 global collaborators. A de-identified subject ID, COVID-19 status, age in years and sex were almost always included in the sample metadata. Where available, HLA class I and class II types were obtained from metadata supplied by the sample provider rather than from assay-based typing. General conclusions and limits of the study: The quantity of clinical and demographic metadata differed by source and by participant and was supplied without curation.

From V the trimming removes 3 bases and from J it removes 3 bases, while the gene matches leave 6 bases of the junction unaccounted for. The CDR3 numbers 15 residues from cysteine through phenylalanine. The read is trimmed to its CDR3 DNA, 45 bases read in frame from base 1. CDR1 and CDR2 (LNHNV, YYDKDF) derive from the germline V gene (reference sequence). The sequence derives from a woman in her 30s who had recovered from COVID-19. Sequenced sample: PBMCs or T cells enriched from blood (not recorded which). The chain couples TRBV15 to TRBJ2-3, with 7 bases in between that match TRBD1. The CDR3 region: CATSSGGRGTDTQYF. The DNA sequence is given as TGTGCCACCAGCAGCGGTGGCAGGGGGACAGATACGCAGTATTTT.